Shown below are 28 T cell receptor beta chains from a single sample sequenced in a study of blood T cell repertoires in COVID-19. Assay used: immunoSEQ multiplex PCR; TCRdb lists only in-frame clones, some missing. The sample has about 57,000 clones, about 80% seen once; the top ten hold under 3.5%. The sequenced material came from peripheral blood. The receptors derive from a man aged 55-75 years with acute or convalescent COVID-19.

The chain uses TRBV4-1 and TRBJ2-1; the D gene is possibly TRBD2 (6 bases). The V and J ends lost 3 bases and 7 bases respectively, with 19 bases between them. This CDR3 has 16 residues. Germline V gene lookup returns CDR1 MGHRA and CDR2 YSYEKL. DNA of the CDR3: TGCGCCAGCAGCCAGGGCAGTAGCGGAGGTGGGAATGAGCAGTTCTTC. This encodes CASSQGSSGGGNEQFF.

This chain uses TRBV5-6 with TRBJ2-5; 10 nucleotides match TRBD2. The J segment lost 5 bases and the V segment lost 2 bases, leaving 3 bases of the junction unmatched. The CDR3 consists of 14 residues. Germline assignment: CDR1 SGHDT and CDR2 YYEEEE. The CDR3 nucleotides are TGTGCCAGCAGCTTCCCTAGCGGGAGTGAGACCCAGTACTTC. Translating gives CASSFPSGSETQYF.

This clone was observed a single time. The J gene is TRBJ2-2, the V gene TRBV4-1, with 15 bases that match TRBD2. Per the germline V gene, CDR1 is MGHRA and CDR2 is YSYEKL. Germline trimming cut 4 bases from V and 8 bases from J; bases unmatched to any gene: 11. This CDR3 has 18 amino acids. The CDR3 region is CASSRSPGLAGGAGELFF. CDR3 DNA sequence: TGCGCCAGCAGCCGCTCTCCGGGACTAGCGGGAGGCGCTGGGGAGCTGTTTTTT.

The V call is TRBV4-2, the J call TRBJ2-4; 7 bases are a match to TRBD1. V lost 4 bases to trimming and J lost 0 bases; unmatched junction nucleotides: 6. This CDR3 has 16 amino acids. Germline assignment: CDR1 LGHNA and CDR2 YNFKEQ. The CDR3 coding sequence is TGTGCCAGCAGCCCCTCGGGACAGCTAGCCAAAAACATTCAGTACTTC. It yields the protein CASSPSGQLAKNIQYF.

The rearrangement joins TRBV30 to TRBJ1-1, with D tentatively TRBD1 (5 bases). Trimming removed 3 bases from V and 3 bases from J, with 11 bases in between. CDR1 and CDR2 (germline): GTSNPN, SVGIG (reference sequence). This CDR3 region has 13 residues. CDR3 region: CAWSLRGDTEAFF. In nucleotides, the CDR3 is TGTGCCTGGAGCCTCCGGGGGGACACTGAAGCTTTCTTT.

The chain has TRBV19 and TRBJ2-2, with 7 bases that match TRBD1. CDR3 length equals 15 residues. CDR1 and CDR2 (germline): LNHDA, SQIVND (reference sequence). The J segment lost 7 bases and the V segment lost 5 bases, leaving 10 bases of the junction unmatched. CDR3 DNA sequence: TGTGCCAGTAGTGCGATAGGGGGCGCAGGCGGGGAGCTGTTTTTT. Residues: CASSAIGGAGGELFF.

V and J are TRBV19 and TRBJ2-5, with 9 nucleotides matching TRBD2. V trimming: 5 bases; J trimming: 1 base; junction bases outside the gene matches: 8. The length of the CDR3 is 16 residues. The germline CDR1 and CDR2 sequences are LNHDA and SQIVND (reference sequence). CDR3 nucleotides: TGTGCCAGTAGTCTAGTAGCGGGAGTCCTCCAAGAGACCCAGTACTTC. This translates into CASSLVAGVLQETQYF.

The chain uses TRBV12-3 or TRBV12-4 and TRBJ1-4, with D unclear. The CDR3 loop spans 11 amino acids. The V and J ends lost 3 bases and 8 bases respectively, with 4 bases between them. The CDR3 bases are TGTGCCAGCAGTTTCGGGGAAAAACTGTTTTTT. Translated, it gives CASSFGEKLFF.

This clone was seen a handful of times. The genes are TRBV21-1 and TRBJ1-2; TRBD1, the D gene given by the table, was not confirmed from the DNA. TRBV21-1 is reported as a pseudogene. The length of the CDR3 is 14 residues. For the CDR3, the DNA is TGTGCCAGCAGCCCCTGGACAGCTAACTATGGCTACACCTTC. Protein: CASSPWTANYGYTF.

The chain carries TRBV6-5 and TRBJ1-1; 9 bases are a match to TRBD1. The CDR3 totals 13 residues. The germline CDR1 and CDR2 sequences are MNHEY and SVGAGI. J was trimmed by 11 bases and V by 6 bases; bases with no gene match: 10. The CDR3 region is CASRLRDRVSAFF. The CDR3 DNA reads TGTGCCAGCAGGCTCCGGGACAGGGTTTCGGCTTTCTTT.

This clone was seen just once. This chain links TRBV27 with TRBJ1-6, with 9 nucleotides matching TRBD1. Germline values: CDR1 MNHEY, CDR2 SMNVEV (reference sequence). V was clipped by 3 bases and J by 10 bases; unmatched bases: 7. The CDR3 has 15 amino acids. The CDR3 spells CASSFGGQGLSPLHF. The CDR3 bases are TGTGCCAGCAGTTTCGGGGGACAGGGACTATCACCCCTCCACTTT.

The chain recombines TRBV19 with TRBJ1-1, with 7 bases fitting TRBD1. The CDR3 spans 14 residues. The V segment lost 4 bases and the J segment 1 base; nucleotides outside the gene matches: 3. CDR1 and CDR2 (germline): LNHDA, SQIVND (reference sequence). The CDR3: CASSTGTANTEAFF. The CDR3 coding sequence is TGTGCCAGTAGTACGGGGACAGCGAACACTGAAGCTTTCTTT.

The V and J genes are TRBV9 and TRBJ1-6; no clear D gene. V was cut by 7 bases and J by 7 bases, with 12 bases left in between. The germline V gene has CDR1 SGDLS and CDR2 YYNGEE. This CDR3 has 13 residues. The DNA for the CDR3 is TGTGCCAGCTCTGGAGTACCCAATTCACCCCTCCACTTT. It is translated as CASSGVPNSPLHF.

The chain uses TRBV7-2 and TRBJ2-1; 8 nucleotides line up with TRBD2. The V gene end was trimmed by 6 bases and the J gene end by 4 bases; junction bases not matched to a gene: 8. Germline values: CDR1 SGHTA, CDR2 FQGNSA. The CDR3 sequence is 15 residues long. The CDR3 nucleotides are TGTGCCAGCAGTCCCGGGACTAGATCTTACAATGAGCAGTTCTTC. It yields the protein CASSPGTRSYNEQFF.

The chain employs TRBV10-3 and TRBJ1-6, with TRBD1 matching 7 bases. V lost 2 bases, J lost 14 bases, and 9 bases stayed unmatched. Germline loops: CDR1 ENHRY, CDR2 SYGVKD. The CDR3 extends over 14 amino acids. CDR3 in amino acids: CAISELDRFGALHF. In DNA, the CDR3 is TGTGCCATCAGTGAGCTGGACAGGTTCGGAGCCCTCCACTTT.

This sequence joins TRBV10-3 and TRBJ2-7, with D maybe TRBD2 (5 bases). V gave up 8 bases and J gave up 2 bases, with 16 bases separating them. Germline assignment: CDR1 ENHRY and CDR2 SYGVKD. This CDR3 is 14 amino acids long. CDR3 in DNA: TGTGCCATCTCAGGACTCTCCGGGACCTACGAGCAGTACTTC. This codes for CAISGLSGTYEQYF.

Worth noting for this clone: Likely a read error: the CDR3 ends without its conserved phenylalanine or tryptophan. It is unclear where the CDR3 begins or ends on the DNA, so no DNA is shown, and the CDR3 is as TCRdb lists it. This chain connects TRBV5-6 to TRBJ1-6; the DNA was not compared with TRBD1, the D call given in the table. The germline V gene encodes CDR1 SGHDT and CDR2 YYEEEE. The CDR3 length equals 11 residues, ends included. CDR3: CASSGRGTVSL.

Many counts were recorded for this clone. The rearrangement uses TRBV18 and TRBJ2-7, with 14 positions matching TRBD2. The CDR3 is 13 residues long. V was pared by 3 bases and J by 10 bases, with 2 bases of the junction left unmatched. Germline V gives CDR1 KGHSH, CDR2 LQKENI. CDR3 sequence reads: CASSPGTSGGQYF. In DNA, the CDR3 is TGTGCCAGCTCACCCGGGACTAGCGGGGGACAGTACTTC.

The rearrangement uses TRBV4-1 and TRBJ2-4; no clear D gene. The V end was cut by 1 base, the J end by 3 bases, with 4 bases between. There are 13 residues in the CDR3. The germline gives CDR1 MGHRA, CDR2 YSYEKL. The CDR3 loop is CASSQVIKNIQYF. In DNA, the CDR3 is TGCGCCAGCAGCCAAGTCATCAAAAACATTCAGTACTTC.

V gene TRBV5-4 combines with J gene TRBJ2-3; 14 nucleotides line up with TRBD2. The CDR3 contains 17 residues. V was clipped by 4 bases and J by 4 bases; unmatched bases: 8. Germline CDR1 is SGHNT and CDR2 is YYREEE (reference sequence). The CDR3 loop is CASSAGTSGSRADTQYF. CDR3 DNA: TGTGCCAGCAGCGCAGGGACTAGCGGGAGTAGGGCAGATACGCAGTATTTT.

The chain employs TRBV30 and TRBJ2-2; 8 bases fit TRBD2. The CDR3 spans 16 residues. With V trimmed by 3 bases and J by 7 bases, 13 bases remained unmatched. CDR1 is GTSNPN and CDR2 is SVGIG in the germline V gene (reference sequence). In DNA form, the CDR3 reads TGTGCCTGGAGCGCCAAACTGACTAGCGAGGTCGGGGAGCTGTTTTTT. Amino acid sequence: CAWSAKLTSEVGELFF. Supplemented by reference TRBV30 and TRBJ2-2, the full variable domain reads SQTIHQWPATLVQPVGSPLSLECTVEGTSNPNLYWYRQAAGRGLQLLFYSVGIGQISSEVPQNLSASRPQDRQFILSSKKLLLSDSGFYLCAWSAKLTSEVGELFFGEGSRLTVL.

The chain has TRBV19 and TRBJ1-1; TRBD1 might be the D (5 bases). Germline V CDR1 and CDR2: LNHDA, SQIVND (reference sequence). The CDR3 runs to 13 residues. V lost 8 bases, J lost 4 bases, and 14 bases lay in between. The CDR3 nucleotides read TGTGCCAGTGCGGGGTGGGGGAGCACTGAAGCTTTCTTT. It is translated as CASAGWGSTEAFF.

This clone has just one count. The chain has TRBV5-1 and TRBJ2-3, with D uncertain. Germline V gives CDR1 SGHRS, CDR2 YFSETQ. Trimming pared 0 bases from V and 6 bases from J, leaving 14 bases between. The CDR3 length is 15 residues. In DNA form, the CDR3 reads TGCGCCAGCAGCTTGGTCGGCCAGGTTACCGATACGCAGTATTTT. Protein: CASSLVGQVTDTQYF.

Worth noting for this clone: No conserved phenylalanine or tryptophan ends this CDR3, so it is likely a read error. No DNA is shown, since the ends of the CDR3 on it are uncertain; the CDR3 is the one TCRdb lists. The CDR3 spells CASSEDRPPT. This chain connects TRBV6-1 to TRBJ2-7; the D call in the table, TRBD1, was not verified against the DNA. Germline CDR1 is MNHNS and CDR2 is SASEGT. The CDR3 contains 10 residues when both ends are counted.

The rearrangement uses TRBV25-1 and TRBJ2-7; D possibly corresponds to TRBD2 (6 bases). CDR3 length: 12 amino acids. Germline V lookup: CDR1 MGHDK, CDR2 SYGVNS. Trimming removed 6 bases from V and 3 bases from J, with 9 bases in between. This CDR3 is CASSPGGYEQYF. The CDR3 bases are TGTGCCAGCAGCCCCGGGGGCTACGAGCAGTACTTC.

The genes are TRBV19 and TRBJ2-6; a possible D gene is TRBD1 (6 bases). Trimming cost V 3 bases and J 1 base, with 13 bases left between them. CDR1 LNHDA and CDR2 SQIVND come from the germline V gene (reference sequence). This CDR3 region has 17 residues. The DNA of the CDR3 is TGTGCCAGTAGTATGTGGCAAACAGGGTCTGGGGCCAACGTCCTGACTTTC. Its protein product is CASSMWQTGSGANVLTF.

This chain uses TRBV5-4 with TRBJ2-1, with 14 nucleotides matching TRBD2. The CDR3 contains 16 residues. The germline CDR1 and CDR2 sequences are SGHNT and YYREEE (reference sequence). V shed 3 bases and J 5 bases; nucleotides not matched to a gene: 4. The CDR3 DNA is TGTGCCAGCAGCTACCCGGGACTAGCGGGAGACAATGAGCAGTTCTTC. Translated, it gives CASSYPGLAGDNEQFF.

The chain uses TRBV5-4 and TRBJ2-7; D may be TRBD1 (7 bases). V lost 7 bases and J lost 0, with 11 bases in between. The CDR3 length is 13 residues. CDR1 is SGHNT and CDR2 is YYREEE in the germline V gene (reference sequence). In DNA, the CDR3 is TGTGCCAGCCGGAGGGACAGCTCCTACGAGCAGTACTTC. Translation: CASRRDSSYEQYF.